This TCR beta chain was recorded in a study of blood T cell repertoires in COVID-19. Repertoires were generated with immunoSEQ multiplex PCR, while TCRdb's copy carries only in-frame clones and drops some. The sample has 130,000 to 150,000 clones; 88% are singletons. CDR1 and CDR2 (germline): LNHDA, SQIVND (reference sequence). The V gene end was trimmed by 5 bases and the J gene end by 0 bases; junction bases not matched to a gene: 10. The CDR3 contains 18 residues. This chain connects TRBV19 to TRBJ2-6; 7 positions agree with TRBD1. The receptor was derived from a woman in her twenties or thirties with acute COVID-19. Specimen: PBMCs or T cells enriched from blood (not recorded which). The CDR3, as DNA: TGTGCCAGTAGTCCCAGACAGGGCCTCTTCTCTGGGGCCAACGTCCTGACTTTC. It codes for CASSPRQGLFSGANVLTF.